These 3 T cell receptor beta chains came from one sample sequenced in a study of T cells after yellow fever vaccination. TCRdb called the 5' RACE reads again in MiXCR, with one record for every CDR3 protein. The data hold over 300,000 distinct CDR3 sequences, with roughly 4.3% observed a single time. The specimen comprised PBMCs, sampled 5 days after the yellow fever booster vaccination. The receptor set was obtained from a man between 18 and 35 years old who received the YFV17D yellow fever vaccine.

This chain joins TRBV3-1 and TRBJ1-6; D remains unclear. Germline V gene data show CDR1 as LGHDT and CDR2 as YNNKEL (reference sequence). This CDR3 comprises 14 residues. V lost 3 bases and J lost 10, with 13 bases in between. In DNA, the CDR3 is TGTGCCAGCAGCCAGGGCGGCAAGGACTCACCCCTCCACTTT. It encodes CASSQGGKDSPLHF.

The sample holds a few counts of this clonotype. This CDR3 is CSVETGTKFNQQYV. CDR3 DNA sequence: TGCAGCGTTGAGACCGGGACCAAGTTTAACCAGCAGTACGTC. The chain uses TRBV29-1 and TRBJ2-7; D may correspond to TRBD1 or TRBD2 (5 bases each). Germline CDR1 and CDR2: SQVTM and ANQGSEA. The CDR3 runs to 14 residues. Trimming took 3 bases from V and 8 from J, leaving 20 bases between them.

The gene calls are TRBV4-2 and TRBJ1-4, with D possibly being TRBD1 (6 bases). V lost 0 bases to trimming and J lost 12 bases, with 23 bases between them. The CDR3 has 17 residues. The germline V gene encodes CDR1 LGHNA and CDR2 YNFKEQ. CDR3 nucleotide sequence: TGTGCCAGCAGCCAAGATCAGACGGGGGCGCGGGAGAGGGAACTGTTTTTT. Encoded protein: CASSQDQTGARERELFF.